Detailed here is one TCR beta chain. This entry belongs to a study of blood T cell repertoires in COVID-19. For the study at large: PBMCs, B-cell-depleted T cells, or T cells provided the cDNA or gDNA that made up the material.

In the original analysis: Estimates of nucleated cell counts were drawn from the amplification of reference gene primers. The method was immunoSEQ multiplex PCR; TCRdb's version includes in-frame clones alone and lacks a portion of them. The V and J calls and the clone size are those of that table, but D and trimming were determined from the DNA. The sample records around 250,000 clones, 75% to 90% being singletons. CDR3 length equals 20 residues. V lost 0 bases and J lost 4; bases outside the gene matches: 14. Germline values: CDR1 SGHVS, CDR2 FQNEAQ. This TCR was recovered from a woman in her forties who had recovered from COVID-19. The chain recombines TRBV7-8 with TRBJ2-6; TRBD1 aligns across 8 bases. Specimen: peripheral blood. The CDR3 DNA reads TGTGCCAGCAGCTTAGCGACGCTGACAGGGGCCGGCTCAGGGGCCAACGTCCTGACTTTC. It specifies CASSLATLTGAGSGANVLTF. The full variable domain, with the rest looked up from reference TRBV7-8 and TRBJ2-6, is GAGVSQSPRYKVAKRGQDVALRCDPISGHVSLFWYQQALGQGPEFLTYFQNEAQLDKSGLPSDRFFAERPEGSVSTLKIQRTQQEDSAVYLCASSLATLTGAGSGANVLTFGAGSRLTVL.